This TCR beta chain was captured by sequencing in a study of cytomegalovirus exposure and HLA in healthy donors. Germline-derived CDR1 and CDR2 are SGHNT and YENEEA. V dropped 4 bases and J dropped 9; count of bases not matched to a gene: 9. The CDR3 covers 14 residues. PCR primers comprised 60 Vbeta and 13 Jbeta primers. Repertoires were generated with immunoSEQ multiplex PCR, while TCRdb's copy carries only in-frame clones and drops some. The profile shows around 120,000 clones, around four fifths of them singletons. The V call is TRBV11-3, the J call TRBJ2-1; 7 bases line up with TRBD1. The source is a man in his sixties in good health and CMV-seropositive. The sequencing input was PBMCs. The chain's CDR3 is CASSSDQPGGEQFF. CDR3 bases: TGTGCCAGCAGCTCGGATCAACCAGGGGGTGAGCAGTTCTTC.